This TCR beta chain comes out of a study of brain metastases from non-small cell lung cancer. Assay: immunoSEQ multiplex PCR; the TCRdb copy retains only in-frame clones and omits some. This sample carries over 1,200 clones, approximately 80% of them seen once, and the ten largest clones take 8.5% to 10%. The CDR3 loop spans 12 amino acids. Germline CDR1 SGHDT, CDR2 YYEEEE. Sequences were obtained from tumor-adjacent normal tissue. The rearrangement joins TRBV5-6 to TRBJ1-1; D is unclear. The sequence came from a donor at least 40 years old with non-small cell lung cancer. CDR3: CVSKTSNTEAFF. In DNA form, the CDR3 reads TGTGTCAGTAAGACCTCCAACACTGAAGCTTTCTTT.